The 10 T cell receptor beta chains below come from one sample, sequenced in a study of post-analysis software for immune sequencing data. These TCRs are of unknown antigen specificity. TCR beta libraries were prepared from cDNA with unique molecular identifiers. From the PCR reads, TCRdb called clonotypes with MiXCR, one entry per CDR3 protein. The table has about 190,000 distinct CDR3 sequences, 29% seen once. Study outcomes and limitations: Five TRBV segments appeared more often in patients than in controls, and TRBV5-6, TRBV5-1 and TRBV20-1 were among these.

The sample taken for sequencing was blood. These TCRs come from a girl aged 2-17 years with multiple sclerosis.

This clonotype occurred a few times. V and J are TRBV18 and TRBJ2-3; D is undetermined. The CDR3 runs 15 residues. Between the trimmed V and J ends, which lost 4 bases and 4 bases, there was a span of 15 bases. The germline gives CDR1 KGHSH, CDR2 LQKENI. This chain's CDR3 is CASSLSAANSDTQYF. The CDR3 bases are TGTGCCAGCTCACTATCCGCGGCAAATTCAGATACGCAGTATTTT.

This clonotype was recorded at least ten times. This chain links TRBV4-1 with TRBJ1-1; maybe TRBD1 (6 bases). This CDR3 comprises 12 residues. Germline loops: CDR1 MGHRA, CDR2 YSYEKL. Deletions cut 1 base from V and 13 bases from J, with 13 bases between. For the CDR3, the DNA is TGCGCCAGCAGCCAAGGGCAGGGGTATGATTTCTTT. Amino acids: CASSQGQGYDFF.

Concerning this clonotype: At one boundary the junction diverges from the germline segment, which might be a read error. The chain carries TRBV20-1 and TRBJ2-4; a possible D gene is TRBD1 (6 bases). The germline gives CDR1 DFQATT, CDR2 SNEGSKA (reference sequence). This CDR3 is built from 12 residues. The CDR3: CSAGGRKSIQYF. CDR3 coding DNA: TGCAGTGCAGGGGGACGCAAAAGCATTCAGTACTTC.

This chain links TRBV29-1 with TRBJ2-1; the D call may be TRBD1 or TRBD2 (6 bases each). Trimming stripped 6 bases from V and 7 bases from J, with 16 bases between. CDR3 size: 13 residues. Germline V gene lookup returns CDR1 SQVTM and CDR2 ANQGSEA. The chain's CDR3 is CSVQRGVGNEQFF. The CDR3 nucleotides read TGCAGCGTCCAAAGGGGGGTAGGGAATGAGCAGTTCTTC.

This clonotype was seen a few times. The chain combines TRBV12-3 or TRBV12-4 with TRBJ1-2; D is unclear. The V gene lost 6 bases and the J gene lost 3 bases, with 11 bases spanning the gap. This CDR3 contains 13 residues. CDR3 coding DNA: TGTGCCAGCAGCCCCGGCGGGGACTATGGCTACACCTTC. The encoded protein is CASSPGGDYGYTF.

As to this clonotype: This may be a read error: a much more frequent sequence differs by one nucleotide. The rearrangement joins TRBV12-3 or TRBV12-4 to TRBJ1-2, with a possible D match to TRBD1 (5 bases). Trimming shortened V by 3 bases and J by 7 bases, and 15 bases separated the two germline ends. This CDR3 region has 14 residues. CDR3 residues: CASSFRKGLFGYTF. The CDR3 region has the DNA TGTGCCAGCAGTTTCCGAAAGGGGCTCTTTGGCTACACCTTC.

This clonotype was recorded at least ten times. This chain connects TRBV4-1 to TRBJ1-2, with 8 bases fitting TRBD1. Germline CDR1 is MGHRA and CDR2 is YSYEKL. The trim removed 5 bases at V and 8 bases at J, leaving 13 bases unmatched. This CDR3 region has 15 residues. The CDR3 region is CASSGDSQGARGYTF. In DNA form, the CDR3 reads TGCGCCAGCAGCGGGGACAGTCAGGGGGCACGGGGCTACACCTTC.

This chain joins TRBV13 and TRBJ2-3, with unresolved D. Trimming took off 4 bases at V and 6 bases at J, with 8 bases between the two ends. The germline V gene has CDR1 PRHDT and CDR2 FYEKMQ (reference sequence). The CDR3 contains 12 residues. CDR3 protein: CASSSPKDTQYF. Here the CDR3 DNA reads TGTGCCAGCAGCTCCCCAAAGGATACGCAGTATTTT.

CDR3 amino acids: CASSGRNSGTSGGVTGELFF. CDR3 nucleotides: TGTGCCAGCAGCGGCCGAAATTCTGGGACTAGCGGGGGTGTCACCGGGGAGCTGTTTTTT. This chain links TRBV7-9 with TRBJ2-2; TRBD2 matches 14 bases. This CDR3 region has 20 residues. Germline assignment: CDR1 SEHNR and CDR2 FQNEAQ (reference sequence). With 5 bases clipped from V and 4 bases from J, the junction kept 15 bases outside the gene matches.

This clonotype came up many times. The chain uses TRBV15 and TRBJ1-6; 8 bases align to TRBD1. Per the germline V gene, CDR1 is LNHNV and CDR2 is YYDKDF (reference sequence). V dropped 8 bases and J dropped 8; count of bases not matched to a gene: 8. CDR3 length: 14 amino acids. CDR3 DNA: TGTGCCACCGGATACGGGACAGGATATTCACCCCTCCACTTT. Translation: CATGYGTGYSPLHF.